The sequence of this T cell receptor beta chain was determined in a study of CD8 T cells in ankylosing spondylitis. Quantitative barcoded 5'-RACE was used to prepare TCR beta libraries. From the 5' RACE reads, TCRdb called clonotypes with MiXCR, one entry per CDR3 protein. This sample yields 200,000 or so distinct CDR3 sequences, of which 15% to 20% are seen a single time; 4.3% belongs to the top ten. The study, taken as a whole, reports: Reported data indicate significant enrichment of disease-linked clones within matched ankylosing spondylitis synovial fluid. Past studies reported some motif variants in reactive arthritis synovial fluid and blood. Roughly eight highly homologous variants made up a TCR beta motif that seemed to typify ankylosing spondylitis blood.

The length of the CDR3 is 15 residues. The germline V and J ends were trimmed by 2 bases and 0 bases, with 10 bases remaining between them. The germline CDR1 and CDR2 sequences are MNHEY and SVGAGI. This clonotype was counted at least ten times. Its antigen remains unidentified. Sequencing was carried out using blood, either unsorted or a sorted T cell fraction (not recorded which). The clonotype originates from a male donor aged 10-29 years with ankylosing spondylitis or in good health (not recorded which). The chain has TRBV6-5 and TRBJ2-5; D is undetermined. The CDR3 loop reads CASSYTDQYQETQYF. CDR3 DNA sequence: TGTGCCAGCAGTTACACCGACCAGTACCAAGAGACCCAGTACTTC.